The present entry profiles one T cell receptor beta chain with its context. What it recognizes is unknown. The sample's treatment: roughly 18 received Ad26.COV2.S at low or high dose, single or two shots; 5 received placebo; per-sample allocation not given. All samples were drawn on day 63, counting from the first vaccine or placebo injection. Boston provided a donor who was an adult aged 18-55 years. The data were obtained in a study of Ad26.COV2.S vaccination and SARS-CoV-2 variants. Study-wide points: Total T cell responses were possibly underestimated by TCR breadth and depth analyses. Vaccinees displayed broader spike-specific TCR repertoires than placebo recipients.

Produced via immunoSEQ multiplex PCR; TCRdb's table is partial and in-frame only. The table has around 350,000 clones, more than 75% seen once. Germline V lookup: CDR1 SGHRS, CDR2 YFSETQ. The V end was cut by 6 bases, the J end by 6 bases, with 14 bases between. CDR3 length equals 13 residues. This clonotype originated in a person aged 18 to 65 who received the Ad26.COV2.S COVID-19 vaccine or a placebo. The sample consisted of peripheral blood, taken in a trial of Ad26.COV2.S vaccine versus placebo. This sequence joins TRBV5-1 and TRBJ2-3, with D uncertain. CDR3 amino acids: CASKVESLDTQYF. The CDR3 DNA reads TGCGCCAGCAAGGTCGAGAGCTTGGATACGCAGTATTTT.